The rows below give T cell receptor beta chains drawn from one sample of a study of T cell responses to AZD1222 COVID-19 vaccine. Clones were read by immunoSEQ multiplex PCR, and TCRdb kept only the in-frame ones, dropping some. The table shows 150,000 to 200,000 clones, with about nine tenths occurring only once. Material: peripheral blood, obtained on day 0 of AZD1222 vaccination. All receptors derive from an adult in good health. Both conserved end residues are part of each CDR3. Each record gives: J gene, CDR3 length, V gene, CDR3 protein.

>TRBJ2-5|18|TRBV5-4
CASSSKKVAPSGQETQYF
>TRBJ1-4|16|TRBV4-2
CASSQDRFSGREKLFF
>TRBJ1-3|12|TRBV29-1
CSVRGEGNTIYF
>TRBJ1-1|17|TRBV30
CAWSPQPGTGRNTEAFF
>TRBJ1-1|18|TRBV6-2/TRBV6-3
CASSNPTQGSRQNTEAFF
>TRBJ2-1|17|TRBV25-1
CASSEFLAGGSYNEQFF
>TRBJ1-1|13|TRBV1
CTSSQDRGTEAFF
>TRBJ2-3|15|TRBV30
CAWSTLAVATDTQYF
>TRBJ2-1|17|TRBV7-2
CASSAPSAGGGSNEQFF
>TRBJ2-7|15|TRBV11-3
CASSLGGTGWHEQYF
>TRBJ2-7|13|TRBV2
CASTLQGRYEQYF
>TRBJ1-5|15|TRBV3-1/TRBV3-2
CASSQGGLLNQPQHF
>TRBJ2-7|12|TRBV5-4
CASSFGTKEQYF
>TRBJ1-2|15|TRBV27
CASSSTDRGNYGYTF
>TRBJ2-7|13|TRBV10-1
CATGLAGFDEQYF
>TRBJ2-3|15|TRBV3-1/TRBV3-2
CASGRAGVGTDTQYF
>TRBJ2-7|15|TRBV27
CASSRYQGASYEQYF
>TRBJ1-6|16|TRBV2
CASKRERGRWDSPLHF
>TRBJ1-5|13|TRBV19
CASSSVSNQPQHF
>TRBJ2-1|12|TRBV29-1
CSVDRWTNEQFF
>TRBJ1-2|15|TRBV5-1
CASSPYGTGSGGYTF
>TRBJ1-6|14|TRBV28
CASSPQGYNSPLHF
>TRBJ1-5|15|TRBV7-6
CASSLTDGSNQPQHF
>TRBJ2-7|12|TRBV28
CASTNSVYEQYF
>TRBJ2-6|15|TRBV5-1
CASSFESSGANVLTF
>TRBJ1-2|13|TRBV18
CASSPTGGDGYTF
>TRBJ1-6|14|TRBV18
CASSYGQVNSPLHF
>TRBJ2-5|15|TRBV2
CASSVGAQLQETQYF
>TRBJ2-7|13|TRBV24-1
CATLRVADYEQYF
>TRBJ2-5|13|TRBV7-2
CASSSLRAETQYF
>TRBJ2-7|17|TRBV29-1
CSVYPPGTGGSAYEQYF
>TRBJ1-1|13|TRBV18
CASSPLVGPEAFF
>TRBJ2-7|14|TRBV7-2
CASSLLQGAAEQYF
>TRBJ1-2|13|TRBV29-1
CSVDLIAINGYTF
>TRBJ2-7|13|TRBV12-3/TRBV12-4
CASSGQSSYEQYF
>TRBJ1-1|16|TRBV5-1
CASSSATGALNTEAFF
>TRBJ1-1|16|TRBV27
CASSLKWGGRNTEAFF
>TRBJ2-7|13|TRBV3-1/TRBV3-2
CASARQEGYEQYF
>TRBJ1-2|14|TRBV4-1
CASSATRVGLGYTF
>TRBJ2-3|13|TRBV18
CASRQGKEGTQYF
>TRBJ1-4|14|TRBV18
CASSHGTGDEKLFF
>TRBJ1-5|15|TRBV4-2
CASSQDSDSNQPQHF
>TRBJ1-1|13|TRBV3-1/TRBV3-2
CASSQDRPGEAFF
>TRBJ2-5|15|TRBV5-1
CASSLTGGFGETQYF
>TRBJ1-5|14|TRBV28
CASSPMGTYQPQHF
>TRBJ2-7|11|TRBV28
CASSDRLYQYF
>TRBJ2-7|12|TRBV6-2/TRBV6-3
CASSYPVYEQYF
>TRBJ2-7|13|TRBV12-3/TRBV12-4
CASSFSSGYEQYF
>TRBJ1-1|14|TRBV30
CAWTKDRPNTEAFF
>TRBJ2-7|14|TRBV20-1
CSASGGTGVNEQYF
>TRBJ1-2|17|TRBV24-1
CATSEQTRTGGDYGYTF
>TRBJ1-1|15|TRBV4-1
CASSHVGRTNTEAFF
>TRBJ2-1|17|TRBV29-1
CSVRRTSGASSYNEQFF
>TRBJ2-1|15|TRBV28
CASSLLSGRGNEQFF
>TRBJ1-3|17|TRBV9
CASSVGGTPSSGNTIYF